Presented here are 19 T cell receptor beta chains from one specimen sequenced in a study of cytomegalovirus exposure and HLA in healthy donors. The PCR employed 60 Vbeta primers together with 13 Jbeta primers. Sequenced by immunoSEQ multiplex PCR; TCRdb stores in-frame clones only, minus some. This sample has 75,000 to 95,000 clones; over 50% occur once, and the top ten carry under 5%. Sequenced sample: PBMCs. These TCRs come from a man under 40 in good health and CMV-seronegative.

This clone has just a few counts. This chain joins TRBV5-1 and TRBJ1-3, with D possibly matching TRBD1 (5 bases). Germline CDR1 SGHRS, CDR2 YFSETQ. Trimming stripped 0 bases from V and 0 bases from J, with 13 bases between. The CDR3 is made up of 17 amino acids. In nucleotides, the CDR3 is TGCGCCAGCAGCTTGGTACTTACGGGACTCTCTGGAAACACCATATATTTT. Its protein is CASSLVLTGLSGNTIYF.

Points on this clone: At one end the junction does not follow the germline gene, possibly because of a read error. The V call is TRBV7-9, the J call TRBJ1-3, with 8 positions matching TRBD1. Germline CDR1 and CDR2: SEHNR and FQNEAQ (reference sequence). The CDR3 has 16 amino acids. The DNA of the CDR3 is TGTTCCAGCAGCTTAGGACCGGGACAGGATGGAAACACCATATATTTT. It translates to CSSSLGPGQDGNTIYF.

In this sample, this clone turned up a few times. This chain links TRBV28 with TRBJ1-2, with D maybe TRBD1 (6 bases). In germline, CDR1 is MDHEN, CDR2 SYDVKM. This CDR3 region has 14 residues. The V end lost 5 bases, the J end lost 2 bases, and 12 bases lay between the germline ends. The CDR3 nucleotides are TGTGCCAGCAGTAGAGGGGGTGTCAACTATGGCTACACCTTC. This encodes CASSRGGVNYGYTF.

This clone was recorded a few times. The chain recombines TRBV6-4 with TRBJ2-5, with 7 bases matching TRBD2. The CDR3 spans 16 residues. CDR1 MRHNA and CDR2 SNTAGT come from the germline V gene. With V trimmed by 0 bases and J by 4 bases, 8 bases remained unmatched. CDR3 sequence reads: CASSDSWEGPGETQYF. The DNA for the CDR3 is TGTGCCAGCAGTGACTCGTGGGAGGGCCCGGGAGAGACCCAGTACTTC.

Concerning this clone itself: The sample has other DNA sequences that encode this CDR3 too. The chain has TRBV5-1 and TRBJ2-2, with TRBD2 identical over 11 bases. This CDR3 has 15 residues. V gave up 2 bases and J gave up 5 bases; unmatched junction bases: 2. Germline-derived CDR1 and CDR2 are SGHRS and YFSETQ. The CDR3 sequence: CASSLGTSGTGELFF. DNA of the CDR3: TGCGCCAGCAGCTTAGGGACTAGCGGAACCGGGGAGCTGTTTTTT.

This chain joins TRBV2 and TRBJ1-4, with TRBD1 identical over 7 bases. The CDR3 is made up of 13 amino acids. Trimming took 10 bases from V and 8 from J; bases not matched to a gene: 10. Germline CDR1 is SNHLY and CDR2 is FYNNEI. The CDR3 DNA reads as TGTGCCACCGCAGGGGGGATCGAAGAAAAACTGTTTTTT. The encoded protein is CATAGGIEEKLFF.

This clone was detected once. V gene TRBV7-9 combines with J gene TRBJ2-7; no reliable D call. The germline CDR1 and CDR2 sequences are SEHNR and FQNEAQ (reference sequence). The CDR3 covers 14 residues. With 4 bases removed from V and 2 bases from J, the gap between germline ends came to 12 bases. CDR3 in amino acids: CASSSPGFTYEQYF. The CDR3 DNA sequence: TGTGCCAGCAGCTCTCCCGGGTTCACCTACGAGCAGTACTTC.

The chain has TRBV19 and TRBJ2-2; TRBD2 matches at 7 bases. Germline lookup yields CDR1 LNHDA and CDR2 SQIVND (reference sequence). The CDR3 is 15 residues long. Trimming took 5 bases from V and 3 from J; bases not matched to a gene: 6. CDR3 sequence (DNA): TGTGCCAGTAGTGAGCCTAGCGGCTACACCGGGGAGCTGTTTTTT. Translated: CASSEPSGYTGELFF.

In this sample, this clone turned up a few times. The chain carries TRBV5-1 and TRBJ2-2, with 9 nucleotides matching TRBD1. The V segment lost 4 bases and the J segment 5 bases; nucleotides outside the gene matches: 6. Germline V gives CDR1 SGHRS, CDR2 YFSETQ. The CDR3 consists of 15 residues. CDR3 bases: TGCGCCAGCAGCACGGGACAGGGAGGGACCGGGGAGCTGTTTTTT. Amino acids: CASSTGQGGTGELFF. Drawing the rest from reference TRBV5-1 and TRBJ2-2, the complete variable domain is KAGVTQTPRYLIKTRGQQVTLSCSPISGHRSVSWYQQTPGQGLQFLFEYFSETQRNKGNFPGRFSGRQFSNSRSEMNVSTLELGDSALYLCASSTGQGGTGELFFGEGSRLTVL.

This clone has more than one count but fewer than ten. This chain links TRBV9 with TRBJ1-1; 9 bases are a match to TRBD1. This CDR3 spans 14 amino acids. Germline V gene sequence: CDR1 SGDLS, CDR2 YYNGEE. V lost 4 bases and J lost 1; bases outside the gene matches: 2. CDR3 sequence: CASSKTGGNTEAFF. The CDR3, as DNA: TGTGCCAGCAGCAAGACAGGGGGGAACACTGAAGCTTTCTTT.

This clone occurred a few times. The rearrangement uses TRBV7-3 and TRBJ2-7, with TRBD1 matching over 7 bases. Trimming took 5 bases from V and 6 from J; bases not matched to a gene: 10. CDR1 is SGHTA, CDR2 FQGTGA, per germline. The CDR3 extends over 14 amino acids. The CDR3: CASSPNRDSPEQYF. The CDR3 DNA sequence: TGTGCCAGCAGCCCGAACCGGGACAGTCCCGAGCAGTACTTC.

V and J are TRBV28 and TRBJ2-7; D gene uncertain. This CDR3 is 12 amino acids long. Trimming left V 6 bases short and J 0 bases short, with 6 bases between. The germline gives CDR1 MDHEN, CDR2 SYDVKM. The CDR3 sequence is CASSEVSYEQYF. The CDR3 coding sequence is TGTGCCAGCAGCGAGGTCTCCTACGAGCAGTACTTC.

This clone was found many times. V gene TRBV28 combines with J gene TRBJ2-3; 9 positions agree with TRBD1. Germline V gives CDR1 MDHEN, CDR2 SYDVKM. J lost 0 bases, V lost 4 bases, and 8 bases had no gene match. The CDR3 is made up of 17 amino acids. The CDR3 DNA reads TGTGCCAGCAGTTCATTTTACAGGGGGCGCAGCACAGATACGCAGTATTTT. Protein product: CASSSFYRGRSTDTQYF.

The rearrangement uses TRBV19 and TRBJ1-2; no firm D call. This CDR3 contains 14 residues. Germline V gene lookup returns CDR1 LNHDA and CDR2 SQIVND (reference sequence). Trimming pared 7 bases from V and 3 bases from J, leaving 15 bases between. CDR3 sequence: CASTELGEDYGYTF. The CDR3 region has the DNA TGTGCCAGTACAGAATTGGGAGAAGACTATGGCTACACCTTC.

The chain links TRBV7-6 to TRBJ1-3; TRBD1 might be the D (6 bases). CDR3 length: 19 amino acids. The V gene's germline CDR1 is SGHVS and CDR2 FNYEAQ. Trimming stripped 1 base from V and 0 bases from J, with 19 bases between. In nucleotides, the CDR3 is TGTGCCAGCAGCTTAGTGGTTGTGACAGGAGCCCCCTCTGGAAACACCATATATTTT. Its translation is CASSLVVVTGAPSGNTIYF.

The CDR3, as DNA: TGTGCCAGCAGCCGAGATCGGTACAGGGGGCCCCTCTATGGCTACACCTTC. It is translated as CASSRDRYRGPLYGYTF. This chain joins TRBV14 and TRBJ1-2; 9 bases line up with TRBD1. CDR3 length: 17 amino acids. The V segment lost 4 bases and the J segment 4 bases; nucleotides outside the gene matches: 13. Looked up from germline, CDR1 is SGHDN and CDR2 is FVKESK.

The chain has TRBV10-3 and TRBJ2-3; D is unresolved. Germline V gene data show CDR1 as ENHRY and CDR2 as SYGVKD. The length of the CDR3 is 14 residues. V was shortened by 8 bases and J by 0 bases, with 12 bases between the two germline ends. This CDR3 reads CAIQREASTDTQYF. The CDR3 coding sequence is TGTGCCATCCAGAGAGAGGCTAGCACAGATACGCAGTATTTT.

The CDR3 bases are TGTGCCAGCAGCCCATGGGGACAGGGGTGGGAAGCTTTCTTT. Translation: CASSPWGQGWEAFF. The V and J genes are TRBV7-2 and TRBJ1-1, with 10 bases aligning to TRBD1. The length of the CDR3 is 14 residues. Germline trimming cut 5 bases from V and 8 bases from J; bases unmatched to any gene: 8. In germline, CDR1 is SGHTA, CDR2 FQGNSA.

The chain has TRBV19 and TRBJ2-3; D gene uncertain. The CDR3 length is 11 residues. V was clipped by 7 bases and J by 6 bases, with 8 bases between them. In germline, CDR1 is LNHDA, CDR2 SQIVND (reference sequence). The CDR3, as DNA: TGTGCCAGTACGTTCCGGGATACGCAGTATTTT. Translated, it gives CASTFRDTQYF.